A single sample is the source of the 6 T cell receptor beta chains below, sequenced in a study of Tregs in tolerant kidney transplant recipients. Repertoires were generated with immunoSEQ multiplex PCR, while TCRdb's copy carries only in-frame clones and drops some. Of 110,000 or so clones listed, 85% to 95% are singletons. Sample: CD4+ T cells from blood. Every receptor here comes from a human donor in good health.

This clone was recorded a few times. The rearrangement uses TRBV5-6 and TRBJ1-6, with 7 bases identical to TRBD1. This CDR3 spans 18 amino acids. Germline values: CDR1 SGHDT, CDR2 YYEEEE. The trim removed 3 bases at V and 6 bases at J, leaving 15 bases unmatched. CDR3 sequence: CASSSYKLDRSFNSPLHF. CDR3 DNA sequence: TGTGCCAGCAGCTCATACAAACTGGACAGGAGTTTTAATTCACCCCTCCACTTT.

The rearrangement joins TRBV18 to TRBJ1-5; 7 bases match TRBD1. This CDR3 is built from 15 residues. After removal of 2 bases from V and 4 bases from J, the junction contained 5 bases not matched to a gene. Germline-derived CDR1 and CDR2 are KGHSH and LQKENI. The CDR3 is CASSPGQGDNQPQHF. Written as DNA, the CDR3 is TGTGCCAGCTCACCAGGCCAGGGGGATAATCAGCCCCAGCATTTT.

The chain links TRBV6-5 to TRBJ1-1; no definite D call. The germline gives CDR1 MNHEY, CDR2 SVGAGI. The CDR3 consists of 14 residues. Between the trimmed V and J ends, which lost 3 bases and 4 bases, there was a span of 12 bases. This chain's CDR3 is CASSYGWVSTEAFF. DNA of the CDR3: TGTGCCAGCAGTTATGGGTGGGTGAGCACTGAAGCTTTCTTT.

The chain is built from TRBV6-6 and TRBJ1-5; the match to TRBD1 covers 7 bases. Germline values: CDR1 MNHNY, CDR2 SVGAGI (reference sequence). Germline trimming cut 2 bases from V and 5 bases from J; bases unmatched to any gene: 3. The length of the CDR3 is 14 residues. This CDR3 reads CASSYHQGDQPQHF. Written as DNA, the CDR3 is TGTGCCAGCAGTTACCATCAGGGGGATCAGCCCCAGCATTTT.

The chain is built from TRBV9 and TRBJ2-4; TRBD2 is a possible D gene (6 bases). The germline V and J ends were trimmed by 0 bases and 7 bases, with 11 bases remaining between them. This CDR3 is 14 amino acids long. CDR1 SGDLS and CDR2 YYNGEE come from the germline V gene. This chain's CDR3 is CASSVGNSGNIQYF. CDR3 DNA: TGTGCCAGCAGCGTAGGGAACAGCGGGAACATTCAGTACTTC.

CDR3: CASSLDFYEQYF. The CDR3 DNA is TGTGCCAGCAGCTTGGATTTCTACGAGCAGTACTTC. The chain uses TRBV5-4 and TRBJ2-7; D is ambiguous. This CDR3 has 12 amino acids. Germline CDR1 is SGHNT and CDR2 is YYREEE (reference sequence). Trimming shortened V by 0 bases and J by 3 bases, and 4 bases separated the two germline ends. The variable domain in full, completed from reference TRBV5-4 and TRBJ2-7, reads ETGVTQSPTHLIKTRGQQVTLRCSSQSGHNTVSWYQQALGQGPQFIFQYYREEENGRGNFPPRFSGLQFPNYSSELNVNALELDDSALYLCASSLDFYEQYFGPGTRLTVT.